This TCR beta chain came from a study of cytomegalovirus exposure and HLA in healthy donors. Overall study results and limits: TCR sequences were mostly rare, though some public TCRs occurred in many donors.

The donors were in the approximately 130-subject validation cohort; that cohort was separate from the roughly 700-subject first cohort. Trimming at V came to 7 bases and at J to 2 bases, leaving 3 bases not matched to a gene. The CDR3 loop spans 14 amino acids. Germline V gene lookup returns CDR1 MNHNS and CDR2 SASEGT. To note about this clone: The antigen is unknown.

The repertoire was sequenced with immunoSEQ multiplex PCR; TCRdb's copy has only in-frame clones and lacks some. The sample holds about 150,000 clones, about 90% seen once. The sequence came from a woman aged 25 to 39 in good health and CMV-seropositive. This chain joins TRBV6-1 and TRBJ2-1; 9 bases map to TRBD1. Sample: PBMCs. The CDR3 is CASTRTGAYNEQFF. The CDR3, as DNA: TGTGCCAGCACTCGGACAGGGGCCTACAATGAGCAGTTCTTC.